Listed below are T cell receptor beta chains from one sample, sequenced in a study of EBV T-cell therapy then PD-1 blockade in nasopharyngeal carcinoma. No antigen has been assigned to these receptors. Using immunoSEQ multiplex PCR, the repertoire was profiled, and TCRdb retains in-frame clones only, with some absent. The data hold roughly 17,000 clones, with around four fifths observed a single time. The sample here was CD8+ T cells from blood, taken at day 0 from a patient whose treatment included autologous EBV-specific T cells and nivolumab. These receptors were taken from a man aged 40-49 years with nasopharyngeal carcinoma. Both conserved end residues are trimmed from each CDR3. D genes are given only for firm matches. A row's size may be missing; if present it is once, few, many or a size class.

size,V,J,D,CDR3
NA,TRBV19,TRBJ2-1,TRBD2,ASRIHLAGGYNEQF
NA,TRBV7-2,TRBJ1-2,NA,ASSVFGGANYGYT
medium-sized,TRBV7-9,TRBJ1-1,NA,ASSSLSGGWNTEAF
NA,TRBV7-9,TRBJ2-5,TRBD1,ASSLGTASQETQY
NA,TRBV9,TRBJ2-7,TRBD1,ASSVAGQGSYEQY
NA,TRBV5-6,TRBJ1-1,NA,ASSLDGAEAF
few,TRBV3-1/TRBV3-2,TRBJ2-1,TRBD2,ASSQLTSGGLQF
NA,TRBV7-8,TRBJ1-4,NA,ASSLAGLGLF
NA,TRBV4-3,TRBJ2-2,NA,ASSGGLNTGELF
once,TRBV19,TRBJ2-1,NA,ASSIGGLYNEQF
NA,TRBV6-4,TRBJ2-3,TRBD2,ASSRLTSGDTDTQY
NA,TRBV6-4,TRBJ1-2,NA,ASSDSEDGGYGYT
NA,TRBV24-1,TRBJ1-2,NA,ATRSAGFYGYT
NA,TRBV25-1,TRBJ2-7,TRBD1,ASRTGGDGFYEQY
NA,TRBV20-1,TRBJ2-1,NA,SASGGRPGQWNEQF
NA,TRBV20-1,TRBJ1-2,NA,SASTGRVDYGYT
few,TRBV6-2/TRBV6-3,TRBJ1-3,NA,ASSYGAGNTIY
few,TRBV14,TRBJ2-7,TRBD1,ASSPLAGGREQY
NA,TRBV28,TRBJ2-5,TRBD2,ASTLGLARITYQETQY
few,TRBV25-1,TRBJ1-2,NA,ASSERRGYGYT
once,TRBV3-1/TRBV3-2,TRBJ2-4,TRBD2,ASSASGPETLAKNIQY
NA,TRBV28,TRBJ2-5,TRBD2,ASRELAGGGQTQY
NA,TRBV6-4,TRBJ2-1,NA,ASSEDGGSYNEQF
NA,TRBV2,TRBJ1-2,NA,ASPANDGYT
NA,TRBV6-5,TRBJ1-6,NA,ASSFNRDNSPLH
NA,TRBV9,TRBJ1-1,NA,ASSVEGRGPGMNTEAF
NA,TRBV5-1,TRBJ1-2,NA,ATTAGGYGYT
once,TRBV9,TRBJ1-1,NA,ASSPGGFTEAF
NA,TRBV7-2,TRBJ2-7,NA,ASSLDPLPTYEQY
NA,TRBV27,TRBJ2-5,NA,ASSSPRRGQETQY
NA,TRBV29-1,TRBJ1-3,NA,SAGLSSGNTIY
NA,TRBV13,TRBJ2-7,NA,ASSLGAGEGYEQY
NA,TRBV27,TRBJ2-2,TRBD1,ASSLTGGSNTGELF
NA,TRBV7-9,TRBJ1-3,NA,ASSAQGNTIY
NA,TRBV9,TRBJ2-3,NA,ASSLEGLDGDTQY
NA,TRBV24-1,TRBJ2-7,TRBD1,ATSEYRQGYEQY
NA,TRBV5-4,TRBJ1-3,NA,ASSSGRTSGNTIY
once,TRBV25-1,TRBJ1-1,TRBD1,ASILTGLTEAF
NA,TRBV18,TRBJ1-3,NA,ASYGTEAGNTIY
NA,TRBV4-1,TRBJ2-7,TRBD1,ASSHGSGTVLEQY
NA,TRBV24-1,TRBJ1-2,NA,ATSANYGYT
NA,TRBV6-4,TRBJ2-3,TRBD2,ASSASGGAADTQY